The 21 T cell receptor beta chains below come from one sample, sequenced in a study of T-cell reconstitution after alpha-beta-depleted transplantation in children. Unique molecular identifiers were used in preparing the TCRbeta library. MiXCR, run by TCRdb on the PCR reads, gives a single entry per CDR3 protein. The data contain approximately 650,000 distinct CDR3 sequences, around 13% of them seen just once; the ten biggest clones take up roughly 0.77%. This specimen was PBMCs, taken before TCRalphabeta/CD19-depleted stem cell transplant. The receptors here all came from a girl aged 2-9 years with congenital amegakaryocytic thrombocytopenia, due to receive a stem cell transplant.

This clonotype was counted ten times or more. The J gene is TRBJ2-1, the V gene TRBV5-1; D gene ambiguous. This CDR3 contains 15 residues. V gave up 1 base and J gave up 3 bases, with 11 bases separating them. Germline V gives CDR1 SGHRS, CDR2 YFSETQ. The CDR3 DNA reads TGCGCCAGCAGCTTGCGGTTGATTGACTACAATGAGCAGTTCTTC. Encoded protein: CASSLRLIDYNEQFF.

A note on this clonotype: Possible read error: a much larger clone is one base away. The CDR3 loop reads CASSPPGLREDYGDTF. CDR3 bases: TGTGCCAGCAGTCCCCCGGGGTTGAGGGAGGACTATGGCGACACCTTC. The chain is built from TRBV7-3 and TRBJ1-2; D not resolved. Germline V gene data show CDR1 as SGHTA and CDR2 as FQGTGA. The CDR3 spans 16 residues.

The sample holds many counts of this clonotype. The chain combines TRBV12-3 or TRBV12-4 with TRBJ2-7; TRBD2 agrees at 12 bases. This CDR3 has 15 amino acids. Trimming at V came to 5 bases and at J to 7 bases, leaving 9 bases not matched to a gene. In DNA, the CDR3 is TGTGCCAGCAGTGAGACTAGCGGGAGTAGTCGAGAGCAGTACTTC. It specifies CASSETSGSSREQYF.

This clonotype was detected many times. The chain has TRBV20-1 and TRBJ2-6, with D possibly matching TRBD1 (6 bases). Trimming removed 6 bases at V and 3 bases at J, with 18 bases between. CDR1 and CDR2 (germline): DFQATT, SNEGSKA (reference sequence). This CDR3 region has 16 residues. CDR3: CSATQAGVSGANVLTF. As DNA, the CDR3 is TGCAGTGCGACCCAAGCAGGGGTTAGTGGGGCCAACGTCCTGACTTTC.

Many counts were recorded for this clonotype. The CDR3 sequence: CASSPGFWNTEAFF. Written as DNA, the CDR3 is TGTGCCAGCAGTCCTGGGTTTTGGAACACTGAAGCTTTCTTT. The chain couples TRBV6-1 to TRBJ1-1; D not resolved. Germline loops: CDR1 MNHNS, CDR2 SASEGT. CDR3 size: 14 residues. V lost 5 bases to trimming and J lost 1 base, with 11 bases between them.

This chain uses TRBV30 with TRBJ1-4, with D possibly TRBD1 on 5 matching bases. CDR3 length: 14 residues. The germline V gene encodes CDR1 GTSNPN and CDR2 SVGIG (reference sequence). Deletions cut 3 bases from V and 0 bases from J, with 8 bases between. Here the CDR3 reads CAWRQGATNEKLFF. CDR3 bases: TGTGCCTGGAGGCAGGGTGCAACTAATGAAAAACTGTTTTTT. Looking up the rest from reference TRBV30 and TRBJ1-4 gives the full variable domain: SQTIHQWPATLVQPVGSPLSLECTVEGTSNPNLYWYRQAAGRGLQLLFYSVGIGQISSEVPQNLSASRPQDRQFILSSKKLLLSDSGFYLCAWRQGATNEKLFFGSGTQLSVL.

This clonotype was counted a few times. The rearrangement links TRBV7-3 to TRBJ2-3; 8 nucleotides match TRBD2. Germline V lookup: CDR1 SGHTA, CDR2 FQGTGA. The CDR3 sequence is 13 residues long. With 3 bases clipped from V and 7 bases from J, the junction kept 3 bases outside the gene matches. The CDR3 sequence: CASSFGGANTQYF. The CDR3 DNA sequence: TGTGCCAGCAGCTTCGGGGGGGCCAATACGCAGTATTTT. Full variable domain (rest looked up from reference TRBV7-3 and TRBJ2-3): GAGVSQTPSNKVTEKGKYVELRCDPISGHTALYWYRQSLGQGPEFLIYFQGTGAADDSGLPNDRFFAVRPEGSVSTLKIQRTERGDSAVYLCASSFGGANTQYFGPGTRLTVL.

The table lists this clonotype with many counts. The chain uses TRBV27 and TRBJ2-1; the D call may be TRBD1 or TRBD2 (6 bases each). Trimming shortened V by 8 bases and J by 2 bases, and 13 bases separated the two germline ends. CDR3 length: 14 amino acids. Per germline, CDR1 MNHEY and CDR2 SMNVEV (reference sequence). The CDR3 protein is CASGSGATYNEQFF. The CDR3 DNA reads TGTGCCAGCGGCTCGGGGGCCACCTACAATGAGCAGTTCTTC.

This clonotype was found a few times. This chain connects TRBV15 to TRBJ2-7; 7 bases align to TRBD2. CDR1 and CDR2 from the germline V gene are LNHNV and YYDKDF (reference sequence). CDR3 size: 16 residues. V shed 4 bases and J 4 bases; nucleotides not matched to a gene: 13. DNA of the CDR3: TGTGCCACCAGCAAGGGGTCGTGGACTAGTGGGTACGAGCAGTACTTC. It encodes CATSKGSWTSGYEQYF. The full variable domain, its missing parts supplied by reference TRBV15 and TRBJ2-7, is DAMVIQNPRYQVTQFGKPVTLSCSQTLNHNVMYWYQQKSSQAPKLLFHYYDKDFNNEADTPDNFQSRRPNTSFCFLDIRSPGLGDTAMYLCATSKGSWTSGYEQYFGPGTRLTVT.

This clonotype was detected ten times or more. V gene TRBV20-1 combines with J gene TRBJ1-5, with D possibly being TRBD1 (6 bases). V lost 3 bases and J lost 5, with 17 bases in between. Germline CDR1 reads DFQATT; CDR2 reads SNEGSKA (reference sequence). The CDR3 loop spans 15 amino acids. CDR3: CSASEGDVFYQPQHF. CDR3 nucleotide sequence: TGCAGTGCTAGTGAGGGGGATGTCTTTTATCAGCCCCAGCATTTT.

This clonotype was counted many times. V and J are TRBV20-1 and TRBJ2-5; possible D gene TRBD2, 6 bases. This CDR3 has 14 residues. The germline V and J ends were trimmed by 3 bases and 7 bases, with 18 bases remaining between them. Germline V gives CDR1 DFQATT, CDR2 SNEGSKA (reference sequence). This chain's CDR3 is CSARGEESSGTQYF. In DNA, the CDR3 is TGCAGTGCTAGGGGGGAGGAATCGTCGGGGACCCAGTACTTC.

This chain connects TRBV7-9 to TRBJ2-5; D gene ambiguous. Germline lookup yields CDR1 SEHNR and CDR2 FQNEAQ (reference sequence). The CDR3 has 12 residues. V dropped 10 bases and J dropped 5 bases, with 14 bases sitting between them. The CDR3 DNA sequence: TGTGCCACCCTGCTGGGAATGGAGACCCAGTACTTC. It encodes CATLLGMETQYF. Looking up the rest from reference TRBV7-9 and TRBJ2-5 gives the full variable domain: DTGVSQNPRHKITKRGQNVTFRCDPISEHNRLYWYRQTLGQGPEFLTYFQNEAQLEKSRLLSDRFSAERPKGSFSTLEIQRTEQGDSAMYLCATLLGMETQYFGPGTRLLVL.

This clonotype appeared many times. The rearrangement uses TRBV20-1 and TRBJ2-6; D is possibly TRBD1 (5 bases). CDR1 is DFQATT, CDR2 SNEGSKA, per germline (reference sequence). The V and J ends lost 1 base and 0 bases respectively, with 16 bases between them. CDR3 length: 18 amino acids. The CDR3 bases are TGCAGTGCTAGAGTTGGGGCAGCCTCAGACTCTGGGGCCAACGTCCTGACTTTC. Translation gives CSARVGAASDSGANVLTF.

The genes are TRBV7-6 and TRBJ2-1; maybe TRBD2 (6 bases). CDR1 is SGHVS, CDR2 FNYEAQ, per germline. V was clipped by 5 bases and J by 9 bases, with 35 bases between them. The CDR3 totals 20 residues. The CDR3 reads CASSDEGRLTSHGNNGEQFF. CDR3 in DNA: TGTGCCAGCAGCGACGAAGGAAGATTGACTAGTCACGGGAACAATGGTGAGCAGTTCTTC.

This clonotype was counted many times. The CDR3 bases are TGCAGTCACGCAGTCTACCCCAGCGGACCGAGCTCCTACAATGAGCAGTTCTTC. Its protein product is CSHAVYPSGPSSYNEQFF. V usage is TRBV20-1 and J usage is TRBJ2-1; maybe TRBD2 (5 bases). The germline V gene has CDR1 DFQATT and CDR2 SNEGSKA (reference sequence). V dropped 8 bases and J dropped 0 bases, with 26 bases sitting between them. This CDR3 has 18 residues.

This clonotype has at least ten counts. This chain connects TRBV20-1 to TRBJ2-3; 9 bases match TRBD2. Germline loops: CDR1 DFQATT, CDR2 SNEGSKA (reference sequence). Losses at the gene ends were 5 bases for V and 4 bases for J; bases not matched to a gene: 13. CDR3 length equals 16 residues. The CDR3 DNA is TGCAGTGCTCAGGGTGCACTAGCGGGTTATCCAGATACGCAGTATTTT. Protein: CSAQGALAGYPDTQYF.

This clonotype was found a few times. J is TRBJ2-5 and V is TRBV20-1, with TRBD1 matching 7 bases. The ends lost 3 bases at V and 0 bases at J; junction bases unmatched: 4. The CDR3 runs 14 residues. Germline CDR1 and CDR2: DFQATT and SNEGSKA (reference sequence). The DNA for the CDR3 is TGCAGTGCTAGTGACAGGGCATACCAAGAGACCCAGTACTTC. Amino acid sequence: CSASDRAYQETQYF.

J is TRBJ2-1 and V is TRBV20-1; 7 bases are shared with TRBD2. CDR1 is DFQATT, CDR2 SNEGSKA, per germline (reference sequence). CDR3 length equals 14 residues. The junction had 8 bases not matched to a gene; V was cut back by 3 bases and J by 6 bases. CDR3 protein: CSASPGGRRNEQFF. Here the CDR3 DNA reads TGCAGTGCTAGCCCGGGAGGCAGACGCAATGAGCAGTTCTTC.

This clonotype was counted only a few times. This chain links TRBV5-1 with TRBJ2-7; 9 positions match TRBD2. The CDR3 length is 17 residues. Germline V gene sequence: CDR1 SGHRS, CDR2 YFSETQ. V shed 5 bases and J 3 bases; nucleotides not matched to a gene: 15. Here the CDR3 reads CASRPGTLRGRDYEQYF. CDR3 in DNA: TGCGCCAGCAGACCTGGGACTCTGCGCGGGAGGGACTACGAGCAGTACTTC.

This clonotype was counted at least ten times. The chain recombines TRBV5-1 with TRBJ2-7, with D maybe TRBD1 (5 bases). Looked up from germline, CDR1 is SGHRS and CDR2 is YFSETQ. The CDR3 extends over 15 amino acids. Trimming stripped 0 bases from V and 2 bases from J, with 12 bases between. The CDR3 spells CASSLGGEPTYEQYF. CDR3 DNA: TGCGCCAGCAGCTTGGGGGGCGAGCCAACCTACGAGCAGTACTTC.

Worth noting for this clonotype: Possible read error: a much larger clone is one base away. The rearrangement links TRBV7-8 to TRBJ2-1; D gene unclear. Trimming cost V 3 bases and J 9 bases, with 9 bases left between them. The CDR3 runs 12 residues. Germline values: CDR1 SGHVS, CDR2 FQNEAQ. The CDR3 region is CASSFPVIEQFF. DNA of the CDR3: TGTGCCAGCAGCTTTCCAGTAATTGAGCAGTTCTTC.